This entry concerns a single TCR beta chain. The germline V gene has CDR1 SGHTA and CDR2 FQGNSA. V lost 3 bases to trimming and J lost 4 bases, with 10 bases between them. CDR3 length: 13 residues. Method: immunoSEQ multiplex PCR; TCRdb's copy keeps in-frame clones and lacks some. Of about 7,300 clones in the sample, 85% to 90% are singletons; the top ten hold approximately 6.8%. The entry originates in a study of neoadjuvant nivolumab and ipilimumab in lung cancer. This sample comprised tumor tissue, obtained after neoadjuvant nivolumab, alone or with ipilimumab, at or shortly before surgery. The receptor was derived from an adult with non-small cell lung cancer. V usage is TRBV7-2 and J usage is TRBJ2-7; D unresolved. CDR3: CASSFQTIYEQYF. In DNA form, the CDR3 reads TGTGCCAGCAGCTTCCAAACCATATACGAGCAGTACTTC.